This entry is about one T cell receptor (beta chain). Its binding antigen is unknown. Base qualities were left out, and no much larger clone turns up one base away. The V end loses 4 bases and the J end loses 5 bases, and a stretch of 11 bases separates them. Taken from the germline V gene (reference sequence), the CDR1 and CDR2 loops are LNHDA and SQIVND. Taken from cysteine to phenylalanine, the CDR3 has 14 residues. CDR3 DNA only is kept here, 42 bases in frame from base 1. The donors were healthy, HIV-negative adults who had no recently reported acute infections or vaccinations. Every donor was a Caucasian adult residing in Nashville, Tennessee, USA. For unsorted samples, 84 million or so PBMCs were counted, and genomic DNA was extracted using the QIAamp DNA Blood Mini kit. After blood collection by leukapheresis, PBMCs were isolated using Ficoll-Histopaque density gradient centrifugation and then cryopreserved in the vapor phase of liquid nitrogen.

This sample is part of a study of shared clonotypes between healthy human individuals (dated by TCRdb to between 2020 and 2021). Concerning the study at large: The cohort comprised a couple of women and three men aged 18 to 49 years. Blood TCR repertoires of 5 or 6 healthy adults were deeply sequenced to estimate repertoire size and the extent of clonotype sharing between individuals. Different laboratories and diverse techniques were used to prepare libraries and sequence TCR repertoires, to increase sequencing depth and limit assay-specific biases. Each donor's leukapheresis produced roughly between roughly 0.85 and 10 billion PBMCs.

On the study overall, not on this receptor specifically: Because the study included a small number of donors, the genetic and exposure-history diversity represented was limited. Only blood was sampled, and tissue TCR repertoires likely differ from those in blood. Pairwise subsampling led to the expectation that sequencing depth would affect the degree of clonotype sharing among donors.

TCR CDR3 regions were amplified from genomic DNA by multiplex PCR using the deep immunoSEQ assay. Genomic DNA extracted from each cell subset was distributed evenly over all wells of several immunoSEQ 96-well plates, and each plate served as one replicate. Each replicate PCR for unsorted PBMC received about 0.3 ug genomic DNA, equal to tens of thousands of T cell genomes. Genomic DNA from unsorted PBMC was sequenced over ten immunoSEQ deep assay plates. Purified libraries were quantified with a Qubit 3.0 fluorometer, sized on a Bioanalyzer 2100, and re-quantified with the KAPA Library Quantification kit. A separate single-read 150-cycle Illumina NextSeq 550 flow cell was used to sequence each immunoSEQ 96-well plate. The study's processing was this. Because the immunoSEQ output held only junctional sequences and lacked quality scores, the filtering could not match the filtering applied to full-length reads. Sequences were annotated with PyIR, a Python wrapper for IgBLAST v1.9, and V/J genes and CDR3 were assigned using IMGT germline references. Reads were removed for weak V/J assignments (E-value above 1e-6), missing CDR3, stop codons, out-of-frame junctions, or ambiguous translated residues. V3J clonotypes were defined by identical inferred V gene, J gene, and CDR3 amino acid sequence. Percentage overlap between repertoires was computed as shared unique clonotypes divided by the size of the smaller repertoire. RTK rarefaction, the Chao1 estimator, and Recon v2.1 estimates of unobserved clonotypes were used to assess repertoire richness. The table comes from immuneACCESS by way of TCRdb, which keeps in-frame sequences with V and J called. Part of the clones is missing from these tables; in studies checked, under half for an unresolved V gene and the rest for unknown reasons. That table is the source of V, J and clone size, and D and trimming were worked out from the DNA. For this sample the table gives about 510,000 clones, of which more than 65% were detected only once. The ten most abundant clones make up roughly 13% of the sample.

This receptor chain uses TRBV19 and TRBJ1-4; the D gene is not confidently resolved. Sequenced material: PBMCs. The TCR comes from a woman aged 40-49 years in good health. Some clones in this sample may be carry-over from other donors' samples. The sequence in DNA is TGTGCCAGTAGTACGGGCGCCTCGAATGAAAAACTGTTTTTT. Translated, it gives CASSTGASNEKLFF.